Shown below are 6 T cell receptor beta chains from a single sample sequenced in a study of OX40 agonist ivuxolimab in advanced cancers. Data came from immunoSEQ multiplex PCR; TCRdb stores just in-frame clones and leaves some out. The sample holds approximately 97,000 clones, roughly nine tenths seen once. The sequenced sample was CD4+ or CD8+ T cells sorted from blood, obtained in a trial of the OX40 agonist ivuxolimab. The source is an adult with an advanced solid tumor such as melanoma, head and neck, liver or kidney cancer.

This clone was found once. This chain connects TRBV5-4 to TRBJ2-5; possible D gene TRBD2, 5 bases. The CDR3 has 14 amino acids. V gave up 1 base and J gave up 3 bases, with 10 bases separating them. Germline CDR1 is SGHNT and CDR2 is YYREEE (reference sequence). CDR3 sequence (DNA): TGTGCCAGCAGCTTGTCAATCGGGGAAGAGACCCAGTACTTC. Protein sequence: CASSLSIGEETQYF.

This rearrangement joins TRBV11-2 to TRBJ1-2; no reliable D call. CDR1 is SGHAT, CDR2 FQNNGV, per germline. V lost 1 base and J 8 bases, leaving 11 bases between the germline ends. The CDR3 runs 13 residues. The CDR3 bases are TGTGCCAGCAGCTTAGCGGGTGGAGACGGCTACACCTTC. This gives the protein CASSLAGGDGYTF.

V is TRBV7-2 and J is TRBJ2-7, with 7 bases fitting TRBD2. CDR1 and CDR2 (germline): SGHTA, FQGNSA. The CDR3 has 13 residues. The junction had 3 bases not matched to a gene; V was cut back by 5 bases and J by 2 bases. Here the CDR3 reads CASSRLAAYEQYF. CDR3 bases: TGTGCCAGCAGCCGCCTAGCGGCCTACGAGCAGTACTTC.

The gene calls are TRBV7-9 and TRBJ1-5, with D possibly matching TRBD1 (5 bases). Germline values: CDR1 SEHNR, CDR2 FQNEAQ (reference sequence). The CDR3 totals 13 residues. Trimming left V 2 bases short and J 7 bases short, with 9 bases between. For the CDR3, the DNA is TGTGCCAGCAGCTTATCCGGGGGACAGCCCCAGCATTTT. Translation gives CASSLSGGQPQHF.

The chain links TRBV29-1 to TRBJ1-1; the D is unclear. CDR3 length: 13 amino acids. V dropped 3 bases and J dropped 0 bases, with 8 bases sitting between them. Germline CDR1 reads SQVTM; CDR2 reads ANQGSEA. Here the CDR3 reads CSVEGWVNTEAFF. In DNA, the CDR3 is TGCAGCGTTGAGGGCTGGGTGAACACTGAAGCTTTCTTT.

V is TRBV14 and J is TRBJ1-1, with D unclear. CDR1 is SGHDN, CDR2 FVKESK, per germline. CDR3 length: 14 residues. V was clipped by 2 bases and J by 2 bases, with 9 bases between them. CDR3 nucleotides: TGTGCCAGCAGCCAAAGTCAGTTTAACACTGAAGCTTTCTTT. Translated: CASSQSQFNTEAFF.